The rows below give T cell receptor beta chains drawn from one sample of a study of blood T cells in healthy people across ages. In TCRdb, the 5' RACE reads were re-called with MiXCR into one record per CDR3 protein. The table shows 1,500,000 or so distinct CDR3 sequences, with 59% occurring only once. The sequenced material came from blood. All receptors come from a man aged 18-30 years in good health. Both conserved end residues are part of each CDR3. The D gene is left open where the match is weak. Expanded clones are given a class, and other clones once, few, many or no size at all.

D: TRBD2
J: TRBJ2-7
V: TRBV28
size: NA
CDR3: CASRAGDEQYF
DNA: TGTGCCAGCAGAGCGGGGGACGAGCAGTACTTC

D: TRBD2
J: TRBJ2-2
V: TRBV6-6
size: NA
CDR3: CAIPRIGGANTGELFF
DNA: TGTGCCATCCCCCGCATCGGGGGGGCGAACACCGGGGAGCTGTTTTTT

D: NA
J: TRBJ1-2
V: TRBV4-3
size: few
CDR3: CASSQDPTGKGRGYTF
DNA: TGCGCCAGCAGCCAAGATCCGACGGGGAAAGGCAGAGGCTACACCTTC

D: NA
J: TRBJ2-2
V: TRBV6-5
size: NA
CDR3: CASNPYTGELFF
DNA: TGTGCCAGCAACCCTTACACCGGGGAGCTGTTTTTT

D: NA
J: TRBJ1-1
V: TRBV18
size: NA
CDR3: CASSPRMVRQGHTEAFF
DNA: TGTGCCAGCTCACCACGAATGGTTCGGCAGGGGCACACCGAAGCTTTCTTT

D: TRBD2
J: TRBJ2-2
V: TRBV20-1
size: many
CDR3: CSARRQRETGELFF
DNA: TGCAGTGCTAGACGGCAGCGGGAGACCGGGGAGCTGTTTTTT

D: TRBD1
J: TRBJ1-6
V: TRBV12-3/TRBV12-4
size: few
CDR3: CASTRTGRNSPLHF
DNA: TGTGCCAGCACCAGGACAGGAAGAAATTCACCCCTCCACTTT

D: TRBD1
J: TRBJ2-3
V: TRBV6-1
size: NA
CDR3: CASSDDGPGQGITDTQYF
DNA: TGTGCCAGCAGTGACGATGGTCCGGGACAGGGAATCACAGATACGCAGTATTTT

D: NA
J: TRBJ2-6
V: TRBV6-1
size: many
CDR3: CASSEGSGSGANVLTF
DNA: TGTGCCAGCAGTGAAGGGTCTGGGTCTGGGGCCAACGTCCTGACTTTC

D: TRBD1
J: TRBJ1-1
V: TRBV3-1
size: NA
CDR3: CASSSRDRHTEAFF
DNA: TGTGCCAGCAGCTCACGGGACAGGCACACTGAAGCTTTCTTT

D: NA
J: TRBJ2-4
V: TRBV2
size: NA
CDR3: CASSDQNIQYF
DNA: TGTGCCAGCAGTGACCAAAACATTCAGTACTTC

D: TRBD2
J: TRBJ2-1
V: TRBV20-1
size: few
CDR3: CSARDGLAPYNEQFF
DNA: TGCAGTGCTAGAGACGGACTAGCACCTTACAATGAGCAGTTCTTC

D: NA
J: TRBJ2-2
V: TRBV11-2
size: few
CDR3: CASSSGQTNTGELFF
DNA: TGTGCCAGCAGTTCGGGACAAACTAACACCGGGGAGCTGTTTTTT

D: NA
J: TRBJ1-1
V: TRBV10-3
size: NA
CDR3: CAISDPRRAEAFF
DNA: TGTGCCATCAGTGACCCCCGCCGAGCTGAAGCTTTCTTT

D: NA
J: TRBJ2-1
V: TRBV7-2
size: NA
CDR3: CASSLGINNEQFF
DNA: TGTGCCAGCAGCTTAGGGATTAACAATGAGCAGTTCTTC

D: TRBD1
J: TRBJ2-4
V: TRBV10-2
size: NA
CDR3: CASSEWAGGGLNIQYF
DNA: TGCGCCAGCAGTGAGTGGGCAGGGGGCGGTTTAAACATTCAGTACTTC

D: TRBD2
J: TRBJ2-1
V: TRBV27
size: NA
CDR3: CASSFSSGRYIDEQFF
DNA: TGTGCCAGCAGTTTTTCGAGCGGGAGATATATCGATGAGCAGTTCTTC

D: TRBD1
J: TRBJ1-2
V: TRBV24-1
size: NA
CDR3: CATSTQGARGYTF
DNA: TGTGCCACCAGTACACAGGGGGCTCGGGGCTACACCTTC

D: NA
J: TRBJ1-5
V: TRBV12-3/TRBV12-4
size: few
CDR3: CASSPLGVQPQHF
DNA: TGTGCCAGCAGCCCCCTGGGGGTTCAGCCCCAGCATTTT

D: NA
J: TRBJ1-1
V: TRBV29-1
size: NA
CDR3: CSVERHLNTEAFF
DNA: TGCAGCGTCGAACGGCACTTGAACACTGAAGCTTTCTTT

D: NA
J: TRBJ1-2
V: TRBV29-1
size: NA
CDR3: CSAPTPANYGYTF
DNA: TGCAGCGCTCCGACACCAGCTAACTATGGCTACACCTTC

D: NA
J: TRBJ2-3
V: TRBV27
size: NA
CDR3: CASSLMGTSQDTQYF
DNA: TGTGCCAGCAGTTTAATGGGGACTTCACAGGATACGCAGTATTTT

D: TRBD1
J: TRBJ1-1
V: TRBV12-3/TRBV12-4
size: NA
CDR3: CASSSPSVRGQGAFF
DNA: TGTGCCAGCAGTTCGCCCTCCGTAAGGGGGCAGGGGGCTTTCTTT

D: TRBD2
J: TRBJ2-1
V: TRBV12-3/TRBV12-4
size: NA
CDR3: CATQLISGRYNEQFF
DNA: TGTGCCACCCAACTAATTAGCGGGCGGTACAATGAGCAGTTCTTC

D: NA
J: TRBJ1-6
V: TRBV9
size: NA
CDR3: CASSVARADNSPLHF
DNA: TGTGCCAGCAGCGTAGCCAGGGCCGATAATTCACCCCTCCACTTT

D: NA
J: TRBJ1-5
V: TRBV3-1
size: NA
CDR3: CASSQGRETGGGSNQPQHF
DNA: TGTGCCAGCAGCCAAGGGAGGGAGACAGGCGGTGGAAGCAATCAGCCCCAGCATTTT

D: NA
J: TRBJ2-7
V: TRBV7-8
size: few
CDR3: CASSLNIQGTYEQYF
DNA: TGTGCCAGCAGCTTAAACATACAGGGAACCTACGAGCAGTACTTC

D: TRBD1
J: TRBJ2-5
V: TRBV4-1
size: few
CDR3: CASSPTAEDRGHQYF
DNA: TGCGCCAGCAGCCCAACCGCGGAGGACAGGGGGCACCAGTACTTC

D: NA
J: TRBJ1-1
V: TRBV10-3
size: few
CDR3: CAISEAGTEAFF
DNA: TGTGCCATCAGTGAGGCAGGGACTGAAGCTTTCTTT

D: NA
J: TRBJ1-2
V: TRBV29-1
size: NA
CDR3: CSVGRPGADGYTF
DNA: TGCAGCGTTGGCCGCCCGGGGGCGGATGGCTACACCTTC

D: TRBD2
J: TRBJ2-7
V: TRBV27
size: NA
CDR3: CASSLWASGVSEQYF
DNA: TGTGCCAGCAGTTTATGGGCTAGCGGGGTAAGCGAGCAGTACTTC

D: NA
J: TRBJ1-1
V: TRBV4-2
size: NA
CDR3: CASSRQTENTEAFF
DNA: TGTGCCAGCAGCCGCCAAACGGAGAACACTGAAGCTTTCTTT

D: NA
J: TRBJ1-5
V: TRBV10-1
size: NA
CDR3: CASQDRAGQPQHF
DNA: TGCGCCAGCCAGGACCGGGCGGGTCAGCCCCAGCATTTT

D: TRBD2
J: TRBJ2-2
V: TRBV3-1
size: few
CDR3: CASSPFLAGGYTGELFF
DNA: TGTGCCAGCAGCCCGTTCCTCGCGGGGGGGTACACCGGGGAGCTGTTTTTT

D: NA
J: TRBJ2-7
V: TRBV7-9
size: once
CDR3: CASSSDWGSYEQYF
DNA: TGTGCCAGCAGCTCGGACTGGGGCTCCTACGAGCAGTACTTC

D: NA
J: TRBJ2-1
V: TRBV3-1
size: NA
CDR3: CASSQEGPQHPGQFF
DNA: TGTGCCAGCAGCCAAGAGGGGCCCCAGCATCCTGGGCAGTTCTTC

D: NA
J: TRBJ1-5
V: TRBV12-3/TRBV12-4
size: many
CDR3: CASNQEGQPQHF
DNA: TGTGCCAGCAATCAGGAGGGCCAGCCCCAGCATTTT

D: TRBD2
J: TRBJ2-1
V: TRBV20-1
size: NA
CDR3: CSATNYGTSEENNEQFF
DNA: TGCAGTGCTACTAATTACGGGACTAGCGAGGAAAACAATGAGCAGTTCTTC